The next 30 T cell receptor beta chains were all read from a single sample in a study of blood T cell repertoires in COVID-19. TCRdb's copy holds only in-frame clones and misses some; the assay was immunoSEQ multiplex PCR. The sample contains about 170,000 clones, approximately 88% of which appear only once. The sequenced material came from peripheral blood. These receptors originate from a woman aged 80 or older with active or convalescent COVID-19.

This clone has a handful of counts. This chain links TRBV19 with TRBJ2-7; 10 nucleotides agree with TRBD1. Germline V lookup: CDR1 LNHDA, CDR2 SQIVND (reference sequence). CDR3 length: 14 residues. The V and J ends lost 7 bases and 6 bases, in that order; junction bases with no gene match: 9. Written as DNA, the CDR3 is TGTGCCAGTAAATCCGGGACAGGGGAGACCGAGCAGTACTTC. Translation: CASKSGTGETEQYF.

A few counts support this clone. The CDR3 spells CASSFAPGYLDGYTF. In DNA form, the CDR3 reads TGCGCCAGCAGCTTCGCTCCAGGGTATTTGGATGGCTACACCTTC. The chain links TRBV5-1 to TRBJ1-2; D might be TRBD1 (5 bases). Trimming stripped 2 bases from V and 6 bases from J, with 17 bases between. Germline CDR1 and CDR2: SGHRS and YFSETQ. This CDR3 has 15 amino acids.

The rearrangement joins TRBV10-3 to TRBJ1-5, with TRBD1 identical over 7 bases. J gave up 1 base and V 6 bases, and 3 bases lay outside the gene matches. The germline CDR1 and CDR2 sequences are ENHRY and SYGVKD. The CDR3 runs to 14 residues. CDR3 residues: CAIRGTESNQPQHF. CDR3 DNA: TGTGCCATCAGGGGGACAGAGAGCAATCAGCCCCAGCATTTT.

The rearrangement joins TRBV7-2 to TRBJ1-2, with 7 bases that match TRBD1. Germline V lookup: CDR1 SGHTA, CDR2 FQGNSA. The V gene end was trimmed by 5 bases and the J gene end by 7 bases; junction bases not matched to a gene: 13. This CDR3 is 15 amino acids long. The CDR3 nucleotides read TGTGCCAGCAGCCTGTCGAGGGACAGCGGGTTTGGCTACACCTTC. It specifies CASSLSRDSGFGYTF.

The chain uses TRBV30 and TRBJ1-2; 10 bases fit TRBD1. Losses at the gene ends were 0 bases for V and 7 bases for J; bases not matched to a gene: 5. There are 14 residues in the CDR3. Germline values: CDR1 GTSNPN, CDR2 SVGIG (reference sequence). Written as DNA, the CDR3 is TGTGCCTGGAGTGTATTTAGGGACAGGGGTGGCTACACCTTC. Translation: CAWSVFRDRGGYTF.

The V call is TRBV2, the J call TRBJ1-1; a possible D gene is TRBD1 (6 bases). The CDR3 is 13 amino acids. Between the trimmed V and J ends, which lost 6 bases and 1 base, there was a span of 9 bases. CDR1 is SNHLY, CDR2 FYNNEI, per germline. CDR3 DNA: TGTGCCAGCAGGAAGGGACAGAACACTGAAGCTTTCTTT. It encodes CASRKGQNTEAFF. The full variable domain, its missing parts supplied by reference TRBV2 and TRBJ1-1, is EPEVTQTPSHQVTQMGQEVILRCVPISNHLYFYWYRQILGQKVEFLVSFYNNEISEKSEIFDDQFSVERPDGSNFTLKIRSTKLEDSAMYFCASRKGQNTEAFFGQGTRLTVV.

This clone appeared many times. The chain has TRBV5-1 and TRBJ1-2, with 8 bases matching TRBD1. Germline CDR1 SGHRS, CDR2 YFSETQ. Germline trimming cut 2 bases from V and 2 bases from J; bases unmatched to any gene: 2. The length of the CDR3 is 14 residues. The DNA of the CDR3 is TGCGCCAGCAGCTTCCGACAGGGGAACTATGGCTACACCTTC. Encoded protein: CASSFRQGNYGYTF. The variable domain in full, with the rest retrieved from reference TRBV5-1 and TRBJ1-2, is KAGVTQTPRYLIKTRGQQVTLSCSPISGHRSVSWYQQTPGQGLQFLFEYFSETQRNKGNFPGRFSGRQFSNSRSEMNVSTLELGDSALYLCASSFRQGNYGYTFGSGTRLTVV.

CDR3: CASSPQGALNEKLFF. In DNA, the CDR3 is TGTGCCAGCAGTCCCCAGGGGGCCTTAAATGAAAAACTGTTTTTT. The chain carries TRBV28 and TRBJ1-4; 8 bases map to TRBD1. The CDR3 has 15 residues. The germline V gene encodes CDR1 MDHEN and CDR2 SYDVKM. V was pared by 5 bases and J by 5 bases, with 7 bases of the junction left unmatched. Full variable domain (remainder filled in from reference TRBV28 and TRBJ1-4): DVKVTQSSRYLVKRTGEKVFLECVQDMDHENMFWYRQDPGLGLRLIYFSYDVKMKEKGDIPEGYSVSREKKERFSLILESASTNQTSMYLCASSPQGALNEKLFFGSGTQLSVL.

This chain uses TRBV5-6 with TRBJ2-5, with TRBD2 matching over 8 bases. The germline CDR1 and CDR2 sequences are SGHDT and YYEEEE. This CDR3 region has 14 residues. V was clipped by 1 base and J by 5 bases; unmatched bases: 4. As DNA, the CDR3 is TGTGCCAGCAGCTTGAAGCGGGGGTATGAGACCCAGTACTTC. Amino acids: CASSLKRGYETQYF.

The genes are TRBV14 and TRBJ2-3, with TRBD2 identical over 7 bases. Trimming at V came to 3 bases and at J to 3 bases, leaving 6 bases not matched to a gene. The germline CDR1 and CDR2 sequences are SGHDN and FVKESK. This CDR3 comprises 15 residues. The CDR3 DNA reads as TGTGCCAGCAGCCAGCCCGGGGGGTTGACAGATACGCAGTATTTT. Translating it yields CASSQPGGLTDTQYF.

The J gene is TRBJ1-5, the V gene TRBV23-1, with TRBD1 identical over 10 bases. TRBV23-1 is filed as an ORF, its function uncertain. This CDR3 has 17 residues. V lost 0 bases and J lost 6; bases outside the gene matches: 8. CDR3 residues: CASSQSRDRGLPQPQHF. The DNA for the CDR3 is TGCGCCAGCAGTCAATCGAGGGACAGGGGTTTGCCTCAGCCCCAGCATTTT.

The chain uses TRBV18 and TRBJ1-2, with no clear D. Germline loops: CDR1 KGHSH, CDR2 LQKENI. The CDR3 length is 11 residues. Trimming cost V 6 bases and J 2 bases, with 4 bases left between them. The CDR3 coding sequence is TGTGCCAGCTCTCTCAACTATGGCTACACCTTC. It codes for CASSLNYGYTF.

The chain couples TRBV7-9 to TRBJ2-1; 7 bases map to TRBD2. After removal of 3 bases from V and 1 base from J, the junction contained 0 bases not matched to a gene. Germline values: CDR1 SEHNR, CDR2 FQNEAQ (reference sequence). There are 14 residues in the CDR3. The DNA of the CDR3 is TGTGCCAGCAGCTTGGGGGGGTCCTACAATGAGCAGTTCTTC. Its protein product is CASSLGGSYNEQFF.

This clone has more than one count but fewer than ten. CDR3 in DNA: TGTGCCAGCAGCTTGGTCAGGTCCTTTGGCTACACCTTC. Residues: CASSLVRSFGYTF. This chain links TRBV5-6 with TRBJ1-2, with no clear D. This CDR3 spans 13 amino acids. Between the trimmed V and J ends, which lost 0 bases and 7 bases, there was a span of 10 bases. Germline V CDR1 and CDR2: SGHDT, YYEEEE.

The chain is built from TRBV6-1 and TRBJ1-1, with a tentative D call TRBD1 (6 bases). The V gene lost 6 bases and the J gene lost 5 bases, with 13 bases spanning the gap. This CDR3 region has 13 residues. Germline CDR1 is MNHNS and CDR2 is SASEGT. The CDR3, as DNA: TGTGCCAGCAGGGTCCCACAGGGAACTGAAGCTTTCTTT. Its translation is CASRVPQGTEAFF.

This clone came up a few times. V usage is TRBV28 and J usage is TRBJ2-7; 8 bases align to TRBD1. This CDR3 has 15 amino acids. Germline CDR1 reads MDHEN; CDR2 reads SYDVKM. With V trimmed by 4 bases and J by 0 bases, 5 bases remained unmatched. This CDR3 reads CASSSGQASSYEQYF. The CDR3 nucleotides read TGTGCCAGCAGTTCGGGACAGGCCTCCTCCTACGAGCAGTACTTC.

The chain recombines TRBV19 with TRBJ1-6, with D hard to call. The CDR3 sequence is 20 residues long. Germline CDR1 reads LNHDA; CDR2 reads SQIVND (reference sequence). V shed 3 bases and J shed 0 bases, with 21 bases lying between them. The CDR3 sequence is CASSIPGGVGASSYNSPLHF. The DNA for the CDR3 is TGTGCCAGTAGTATTCCAGGCGGGGTCGGCGCGAGCTCCTATAATTCACCCCTCCACTTT.

The chain employs TRBV18 and TRBJ1-1; possibly TRBD1 for D (5 bases). Germline V gene lookup returns CDR1 KGHSH and CDR2 LQKENI. V shed 3 bases and J shed 0 bases, with 8 bases lying between them. CDR3 size: 14 residues. The CDR3: CASSPGLMNTEAFF. The CDR3 DNA sequence: TGTGCCAGCTCACCGGGGCTTATGAACACTGAAGCTTTCTTT.

The chain links TRBV24-1 to TRBJ2-3; a possible D gene is TRBD2 (6 bases). CDR3 size: 16 residues. Germline CDR1 KGHDR, CDR2 SFDVKD. Deletions cut 1 base from V and 5 bases from J, with 15 bases between. The CDR3 coding sequence is TGTGCCACCAGTGATTTCGGCGGGGTCGCACGAGATACGCAGTATTTT. It yields the protein CATSDFGGVARDTQYF.

The chain combines TRBV2 with TRBJ2-3; tentative D call: TRBD2 (7 bases). The CDR3 spans 12 residues. V lost 11 bases and J lost 5, with 14 bases in between. CDR1 and CDR2 (germline): SNHLY, FYNNEI. CDR3 amino acids: CASGGPGDTQYF. CDR3 in DNA: TGTGCCTCCGGGGGGCCCGGAGATACGCAGTATTTT.

V usage is TRBV30 and J usage is TRBJ1-4; D perhaps matches TRBD1 (6 bases). CDR1 is GTSNPN, CDR2 SVGIG, per germline (reference sequence). V lost 3 bases and J 1 base, leaving 9 bases between the germline ends. This CDR3 spans 14 amino acids. CDR3 in amino acids: CAWRPQGTNEKLFF. The DNA for the CDR3 is TGTGCCTGGAGGCCACAGGGAACTAATGAAAAACTGTTTTTT.

The V and J genes are TRBV5-4 and TRBJ1-4, with D possibly being TRBD1 (6 bases). The V and J ends lost 1 base and 3 bases respectively, with 10 bases between them. The CDR3 sequence is 15 residues long. Per the germline V gene, CDR1 is SGHNT and CDR2 is YYREEE (reference sequence). The CDR3 loop is CASSLRQGPNEKLFF. DNA of the CDR3: TGTGCCAGCAGCTTGAGGCAGGGGCCTAATGAAAAACTGTTTTTT.

The V call is TRBV2, the J call TRBJ1-2; TRBD1 might be the D (6 bases). The CDR3 runs 14 residues. Per the germline V gene, CDR1 is SNHLY and CDR2 is FYNNEI. The germline V and J ends were trimmed by 8 bases and 4 bases, with 17 bases remaining between them. Written as DNA, the CDR3 is TGTGCCAGCTCCGGACAGTTGGCTAGCTATGGCTACACCTTC. Amino acids: CASSGQLASYGYTF.

This clone was detected only a few times. This chain uses TRBV11-2 with TRBJ1-3; D is possibly TRBD1 (5 bases). V shed 8 bases and J shed 5 bases, with 19 bases lying between them. CDR1 SGHAT and CDR2 FQNNGV come from the germline V gene. This CDR3 comprises 15 residues. The chain's CDR3 is CASALGGGRRNTIYF. In nucleotides, the CDR3 is TGTGCCAGCGCTCTCGGGGGGGGTCGCCGAAACACCATATATTTT.

The chain joins TRBV3-1 (or the pseudogene TRBV3-2) to TRBJ2-7, with a tentative D call TRBD2 (6 bases). From germline, CDR1 is LGHDT and CDR2 YNNKEL (reference sequence). The V end was cut by 0 bases, the J end by 3 bases, with 15 bases between. The CDR3 has 16 amino acids. The CDR3 nucleotides read TGTGCCAGCAGCCAAGACGAAGCTGGAGCGGGCTACGAGCAGTACTTC. This translates into CASSQDEAGAGYEQYF.

The chain uses TRBV5-5 and TRBJ2-7; 8 bases align to TRBD1. The length of the CDR3 is 16 residues. Germline-derived CDR1 and CDR2 are SGHKS and YYEKEE (reference sequence). V was clipped by 0 bases and J by 4 bases; unmatched bases: 9. CDR3 sequence: CASSLAGAGGRYEQYF. CDR3 DNA: TGTGCCAGCAGCTTGGCCGGGGCAGGGGGCAGGTACGAGCAGTACTTC.

Concerning this clone itself: The sample carries other DNA sequences with the same CDR3. The chain combines TRBV18 with TRBJ1-1; the match to TRBD1 covers 8 bases. With V trimmed by 2 bases and J by 1 base, 0 bases remained unmatched. From germline, CDR1 is KGHSH and CDR2 LQKENI. The CDR3 consists of 14 residues. As DNA, the CDR3 is TGTGCCAGCTCACCAGGACAGGGGAACACTGAAGCTTTCTTT. Translation: CASSPGQGNTEAFF.

This chain links TRBV10-3 with TRBJ1-2, with 9 nucleotides matching TRBD1. The CDR3 consists of 16 residues. The trim removed 3 bases at V and 5 bases at J, leaving 10 bases unmatched. CDR1 is ENHRY and CDR2 is SYGVKD in the germline V gene. The CDR3 DNA follows: TGTGCCATCAGTGACCCTTCTGGACAGGGGAGGTATGGCTACACCTTC. Protein: CAISDPSGQGRYGYTF.

The CDR3 region has the DNA TGTGCCAGCAGCTTAACAGGGACAGGGTTCTACGAGCAGTACTTC. Residues: CASSLTGTGFYEQYF. The V call is TRBV7-3, the J call TRBJ2-7; the match to TRBD1 covers 9 bases. Germline V gene data show CDR1 as SGHTA and CDR2 as FQGTGA. The CDR3 is 15 amino acids. After removal of 0 bases from V and 3 bases from J, the junction contained 3 bases not matched to a gene.

This clone was recorded only once. The V call is TRBV11-3, the J call TRBJ2-5; TRBD1 matches at 7 bases. With V trimmed by 6 bases and J by 2 bases, 9 bases remained unmatched. CDR3 length: 15 residues. CDR1 SGHNT and CDR2 YENEEA come from the germline V gene. This CDR3 reads CASSSTGEPQETQYF. DNA for the CDR3: TGTGCCAGCAGTTCTACAGGGGAGCCTCAAGAGACCCAGTACTTC.